The T cell receptor (beta chain) described here comes from a study of CD8+CD57+ T cells in acquired aplastic anemia. In germline, CDR1 is SGHVS, CDR2 FNYEAQ. With 2 bases removed from V and 8 bases from J, the gap between germline ends came to 9 bases. The CDR3 loop spans 13 amino acids. The sequenced patients had an expansion of CD8+CD57+ cells seen by flow cytometry. The patients, all of them, had severe acquired aplastic anemia. According to the study, genomic DNA was the template for TCR beta VDJ and CDR3 profiling. From the reads, TCRdb called clonotypes with MiXCR, one entry per CDR3 protein. The sample yields 150,000 to 180,000 distinct CDR3 sequences, approximately 52% seen once.

V usage is TRBV7-6 and J usage is TRBJ1-4; D uncertain. The sequencing input was sorted CD4+, CD8+, or CD8+CD57+ T cells (not recorded which) from PBMCs. This receptor was identified in a human donor with aplastic anemia. The CDR3 is CASSLPGMEKLFF. CDR3 DNA: TGTGCCAGCAGCTTACCGGGAATGGAAAAACTGTTTTTT.